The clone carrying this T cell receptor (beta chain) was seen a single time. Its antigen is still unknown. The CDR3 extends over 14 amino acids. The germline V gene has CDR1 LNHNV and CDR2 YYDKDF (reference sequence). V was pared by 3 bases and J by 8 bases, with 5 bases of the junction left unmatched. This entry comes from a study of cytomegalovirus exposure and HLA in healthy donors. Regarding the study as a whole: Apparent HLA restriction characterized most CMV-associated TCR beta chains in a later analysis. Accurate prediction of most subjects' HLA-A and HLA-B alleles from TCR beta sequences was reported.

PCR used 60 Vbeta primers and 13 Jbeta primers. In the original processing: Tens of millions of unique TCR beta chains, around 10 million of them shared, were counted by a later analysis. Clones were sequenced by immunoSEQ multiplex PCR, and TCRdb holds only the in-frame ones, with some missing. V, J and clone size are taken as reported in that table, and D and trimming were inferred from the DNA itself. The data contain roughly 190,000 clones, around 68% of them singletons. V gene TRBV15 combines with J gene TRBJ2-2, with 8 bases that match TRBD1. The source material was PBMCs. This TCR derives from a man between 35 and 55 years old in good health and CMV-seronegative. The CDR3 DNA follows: TGTGCCACCAGCAGGGACAGGGTCGGGGGGGAGCTGTTTTTT. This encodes CATSRDRVGGELFF.